The rows below give T cell receptor beta chains drawn from one sample of a study of T cell responses to AZD1222 COVID-19 vaccine. Assay: immunoSEQ multiplex PCR; the TCRdb copy retains only in-frame clones and omits some. The sample has roughly 140,000 clones, about 93% seen once. Here the sequenced sample was peripheral blood, taken on day 0 of AZD1222 vaccination. The receptors were gathered from an adult in good health. Both conserved end residues are part of each CDR3. D genes are given only for firm matches. A clone size is listed for some rows: how often the clone was seen (once, few, many), or a class if it is expanded.

D gene,clone size,V gene,J gene,CDR3 protein,CDR3 DNA
NA,NA,TRBV29-1,TRBJ1-6,CSVPPWTADNSPLHF,TGCAGCGTGCCTCCGTGGACAGCCGATAATTCACCCCTCCACTTT
NA,NA,TRBV27,TRBJ2-6,CASSFLLSGANVLTF,TGTGCCAGCAGTTTCCTTCTCTCTGGGGCCAACGTCCTGACTTTC
NA,NA,TRBV5-8,TRBJ2-4,CASSSSLENIQYF,TGTGCCAGCAGTTCCTCTTTGGAAAACATTCAGTACTTC
TRBD1,NA,TRBV7-6,TRBJ2-1,CASSFEQGAGNEQFF,TGTGCCAGCAGCTTCGAACAGGGGGCGGGCAATGAGCAGTTCTTC
TRBD1,once,TRBV7-2,TRBJ2-7,CASSSTGADGYEQYF,TGTGCCAGCAGCTCGACAGGGGCCGACGGTTACGAGCAGTACTTC
TRBD1,NA,TRBV19,TRBJ1-2,CASSGGTDYGYTF,TGTGCCAGTAGTGGTGGGACAGACTATGGCTACACCTTC
NA,once,TRBV28,TRBJ1-5,CASSLWIQPQHF,TGTGCCAGCAGTTTATGGATTCAGCCCCAGCATTTT
TRBD2,NA,TRBV3-1/TRBV3-2,TRBJ2-1,CASSQDLAGGRNRDEQFF,TGTGCCAGCAGCCAAGACCTAGCGGGAGGGCGTAACCGGGATGAGCAGTTCTTC
NA,NA,TRBV14,TRBJ2-7,CASSLGYEQYF,TGTGCCAGCAGCCTTGGGTACGAGCAGTACTTC
TRBD1,NA,TRBV6-6,TRBJ2-2,CASSPSSGTVFTGELFF,TGTGCCAGCAGTCCATCCTCCGGGACAGTATTCACCGGGGAGCTGTTTTTT
NA,NA,TRBV28,TRBJ1-1,CASSLIGFTEAFF,TGTGCCAGCAGTTTAATTGGGTTCACTGAAGCTTTCTTT
TRBD2,NA,TRBV28,TRBJ2-5,CASSLAGLQETQYF,TGTGCCAGCAGTCTAGCGGGGTTACAAGAGACCCAGTACTTC
TRBD1,NA,TRBV19,TRBJ2-5,CASSKGQGVPTQYF,TGTGCCAGTAGTAAGGGACAGGGGGTTCCGACCCAGTACTTC
NA,NA,TRBV28,TRBJ1-5,CASSRQNNQPQHF,TGTGCCAGCAGCAGACAGAACAATCAGCCCCAGCATTTT
NA,NA,TRBV6-1,TRBJ1-4,CASSEHRAEKLFF,TGTGCCAGCAGTGAGCACAGGGCTGAAAAACTGTTTTTT
NA,NA,TRBV4-1,TRBJ1-2,CASSQDASKGYTF,TGCGCCAGCAGCCAAGATGCCAGTAAAGGCTACACCTTC
TRBD2,NA,TRBV24-1,TRBJ2-5,CATSESGREGETQYF,TGTGCCACCAGTGAAAGCGGGAGAGAAGGGGAGACCCAGTACTTC
TRBD2,NA,TRBV11-2,TRBJ2-1,CASSLFSGTSGTSYNEQFF,TGTGCCAGCAGCTTATTCTCCGGGACTAGCGGGACCTCGTACAATGAGCAGTTCTTC
NA,few,TRBV19,TRBJ1-1,CASNPGFVGGKTEAFF,TGTGCCAGTAATCCGGGTTTCGTCGGGGGCAAAACTGAAGCTTTCTTT
NA,NA,TRBV4-1,TRBJ1-4,CASSQGGLGEKLFF,TGCGCCAGCAGCCAAGGGGGTTTGGGTGAAAAACTGTTTTTT
NA,few,TRBV19,TRBJ1-3,CASRKIAGLGGLDSGNTIYF,TGTGCCAGTCGTAAGATCGCGGGACTTGGAGGGCTGGACTCTGGAAACACCATATATTTT
TRBD2,NA,TRBV27,TRBJ2-7,CASSPTLGLAKYEQYF,TGTGCCAGCAGTCCCACTTTGGGACTAGCGAAATACGAGCAGTACTTC
NA,NA,TRBV28,TRBJ1-3,CASRPQQWGFGNTIYF,TGTGCCAGCAGGCCCCAGCAGTGGGGTTTTGGAAACACCATATATTTT
NA,NA,TRBV29-1,TRBJ2-1,CSVAEGPSGEQFF,TGCAGCGTCGCGGAGGGCCCGTCTGGGGAGCAGTTCTTC
NA,NA,TRBV19,TRBJ1-5,CASSIVEGSNQPQHF,TGTGCCAGTAGTATAGTAGAGGGGAGCAATCAGCCCCAGCATTTT
NA,NA,TRBV5-3,TRBJ2-5,CARSFAYSEYQETQYF,TGTGCCAGAAGCTTTGCTTACTCAGAATACCAAGAGACCCAGTACTTC
NA,NA,TRBV2,TRBJ2-7,CASSPTATYEQYF,TGTGCCAGCAGTCCGACAGCTACCTACGAGCAGTACTTC
NA,NA,TRBV11-2,TRBJ1-2,CASSLGRANYGYTF,TGTGCCAGCAGCTTAGGTCGGGCTAACTATGGCTACACCTTC
NA,NA,TRBV4-3,TRBJ1-2,CASSRESGRWYNYGYTF,TGCGCCAGCAGCCGGGAGAGTGGAAGGTGGTATAACTATGGCTACACCTTC
NA,NA,TRBV27,TRBJ1-6,CASSFLGQDSGLHNSPLHF,TGTGCCAGCAGTTTCTTGGGCCAGGACAGCGGATTACATAATTCACCCCTCCACTTT
NA,NA,TRBV28,TRBJ1-6,CASSLLDGAAYNSPLHF,TGTGCCAGCAGTTTACTGGACGGCGCGGCCTATAATTCACCCCTCCACTTT
TRBD2,NA,TRBV9,TRBJ2-1,CASSVEGLAGGGEQFF,TGTGCCAGCAGCGTAGAAGGGCTAGCGGGAGGAGGTGAGCAGTTCTTC
NA,NA,TRBV5-5,TRBJ2-7,CASSIGQSYEQYF,TGTGCCAGCAGCATCGGACAGTCCTACGAGCAGTACTTC
NA,NA,TRBV6-6,TRBJ2-1,CASSSGLLEQFF,TGTGCCAGCAGCTCAGGACTCCTCGAGCAGTTCTTC
NA,NA,TRBV7-6,TRBJ1-5,CASSLEYGEGQPQHF,TGTGCCAGCAGCTTAGAATACGGGGAGGGACAGCCCCAGCATTTT
NA,NA,TRBV19,TRBJ1-4,CASSNPGSWISNEKLFF,TGTGCCAGTAGTAATCCGGGCAGTTGGATATCTAATGAAAAACTGTTTTTT
NA,NA,TRBV19,TRBJ1-6,CASSPSITGWNSPLHF,TGTGCCAGTAGTCCTTCGATAACAGGGTGGAATTCACCCCTCCACTTT
NA,few,TRBV25-1,TRBJ2-1,CASSGGAHYNEQFF,TGTGCCAGCAGTGGGGGGGCGCACTACAATGAGCAGTTCTTC
NA,NA,TRBV15,TRBJ2-1,CATSRVEGASGYNEQFF,TGTGCCACCAGCAGAGTGGAGGGTGCCTCTGGCTACAATGAGCAGTTCTTC
NA,NA,TRBV6-5,TRBJ1-6,CASSYSPGTPAPLHF,TGTGCCAGCAGTTACTCACCCGGGACCCCCGCACCCCTCCACTTT
NA,NA,TRBV7-2,TRBJ1-2,CAGEVGTYGYTF,TGTGCCGGGGAGGTCGGGACTTATGGCTACACCTTC
NA,NA,TRBV5-5,TRBJ2-7,CASSLSRVRTYEQYF,TGTGCCAGCAGCTTGTCACGGGTCCGAACCTACGAGCAGTACTTC